Below, 21 T cell receptor beta chains from the same sample are listed, as sequenced in a study of shared clonotypes between healthy human individuals (dated by TCRdb to the early 2020s). The library relied on the immunoSEQ multiplex PCR assay. TCRdb mirrors the immuneACCESS table, restricted to in-frame sequences. Some clones are absent from its copies; in checked studies, under half trace to an unresolved V gene, and the reason for the others is unknown. The sample contains 75,000 to 100,000 clones, around half of them found a single time. Clones ranked in the top ten supply over 13% of the sample. The material sequenced was PBMCs. The source is a woman aged 40 to 55 in good health. Some clones in this sample may be carry-over from other donors' samples.

V is TRBV15 and J is TRBJ2-7, with TRBD2 identical over 16 bases. Trimming removed 0 bases from V and 4 bases from J; junction bases left unmatched: 6. The CDR3 extends over 18 amino acids. Germline values: CDR1 LNHNV, CDR2 YYDKDF (reference sequence). CDR3 amino acids: CATSRDGTSGRARYEQYF. In nucleotides, the CDR3 is TGTGCCACCAGCAGAGACGGGACTAGCGGGAGGGCCAGGTACGAGCAGTACTTC.

This clone was observed at least ten times. The V and J genes are TRBV9 and TRBJ2-7; D unresolved. The germline CDR1 and CDR2 sequences are SGDLS and YYNGEE. With 6 bases removed from V and 4 bases from J, the gap between germline ends came to 20 bases. This CDR3 is built from 15 residues. The CDR3 protein is CASNSPHGGPYEQYF. The CDR3 coding sequence is TGTGCCAGCAACTCCCCCCATGGCGGCCCGTACGAGCAGTACTTC.

This clone occurred a few times. V and J are TRBV12-1 and TRBJ2-1; the table assigns TRBD1, which was not confirmed against the DNA. TRBV12-1 is a pseudogene segment. The CDR3 is 16 residues long. CDR3 in DNA: TGTGCCAGCAGCCCAGAACCGGGACAGATTAACAATGAGCAGTTCTTC. Translating it yields CASSPEPGQINNEQFF.

This sequence joins TRBV27 and TRBJ2-7; D not resolved. This CDR3 spans 14 amino acids. The germline V and J ends were trimmed by 6 bases and 5 bases, with 17 bases remaining between them. Germline lookup yields CDR1 MNHEY and CDR2 SMNVEV (reference sequence). The CDR3: CASRAGGVANEQYF. DNA for the CDR3: TGTGCCAGCAGAGCCGGTGGGGTTGCAAACGAGCAGTACTTC.

The gene calls are TRBV30 and TRBJ1-5; D not resolved. Trimming removed 2 bases at V and 0 bases at J, with 8 bases between. Germline V lookup: CDR1 GTSNPN, CDR2 SVGIG (reference sequence). CDR3 length: 14 amino acids. This CDR3 is CAWSNSNSNQPQHF. In DNA form, the CDR3 reads TGTGCCTGGAGTAATAGTAATAGCAATCAGCCCCAGCATTTT.

This clone appeared many times. CDR3 in DNA: TGTGCCTGGAGTGTAGGGACAGCCCGTAATGAAAAACTGTTTTTT. It yields the protein CAWSVGTARNEKLFF. The chain recombines TRBV30 with TRBJ1-4, with 7 bases identical to TRBD1. Germline V gives CDR1 GTSNPN, CDR2 SVGIG (reference sequence). Trimming removed 0 bases from V and 4 bases from J; junction bases left unmatched: 5. CDR3 length: 15 residues.

This clone has only one observation. The V and J genes are TRBV7-9 and TRBJ2-5; D uncertain. CDR1 is SEHNR and CDR2 is FQNEAQ in the germline V gene (reference sequence). Trimming shortened V by 1 base and J by 0 bases, and 9 bases separated the two germline ends. This CDR3 region has 15 residues. The CDR3 loop is CASSLVQTHQETQYF. The CDR3 DNA follows: TGTGCCAGCAGCTTAGTGCAGACTCACCAAGAGACCCAGTACTTC. Variable domain in full (rest from reference TRBV7-9 and TRBJ2-5): DTGVSQNPRHKITKRGQNVTFRCDPISEHNRLYWYRQTLGQGPEFLTYFQNEAQLEKSRLLSDRFSAERPKGSFSTLEIQRTEQGDSAMYLCASSLVQTHQETQYFGPGTRLLVL.

This clone was counted many times. This chain joins TRBV6-5 and TRBJ2-4; a possible D gene is TRBD1 (6 bases). This CDR3 spans 14 amino acids. The V end was cut by 6 bases, the J end by 4 bases, with 13 bases between. Germline CDR1 and CDR2: MNHEY and SVGAGI. The CDR3 DNA follows: TGTGCCAGCAGGGCCCCGGGACATAAAAACATTCAGTACTTC. As protein: CASRAPGHKNIQYF.

V is TRBV7-9 and J is TRBJ2-4; D not certain. V was cut by 1 base and J by 9 bases, with 7 bases left in between. The V gene's germline CDR1 is SEHNR and CDR2 FQNEAQ (reference sequence). The CDR3 is made up of 12 amino acids. The CDR3 reads CASSLGGVIQYF. CDR3 DNA sequence: TGTGCCAGCAGCTTAGGTGGGGTCATTCAGTACTTC.

The rearrangement uses TRBV28 and TRBJ2-7; D is unresolved. This CDR3 comprises 12 residues. Germline CDR1 and CDR2: MDHEN and SYDVKM. The germline V and J ends were trimmed by 6 bases and 2 bases, with 8 bases remaining between them. The CDR3 DNA sequence: TGTGCCAGCAGGCTAAAAACCTACGAGCAGTACTTC. Translation gives CASRLKTYEQYF.

At least ten counts were recorded for this clone. The genes are TRBV2 and TRBJ2-4, with a tentative D call TRBD2 (5 bases). The CDR3 has 15 residues. The V end was cut by 4 bases, the J end by 5 bases, with 15 bases between. CDR1 is SNHLY and CDR2 is FYNNEI in the germline V gene. The CDR3 sequence: CASSVEANGENIQYF. Written as DNA, the CDR3 is TGTGCCAGCAGTGTTGAGGCGAACGGGGAAAACATTCAGTACTTC.

This clone was detected only once. CDR3: CASSQPYQETQYF. As DNA, the CDR3 is TGCGCCAGCAGCCAACCCTACCAAGAGACCCAGTACTTC. The rearrangement joins TRBV4-1 to TRBJ2-5, with no clear D. This CDR3 has 13 amino acids. V lost 2 bases and J 0 bases, leaving 4 bases between the germline ends. Germline values: CDR1 MGHRA, CDR2 YSYEKL.

This clone came up many times. The chain links TRBV30 to TRBJ2-2, with D possibly called TRBD1 or TRBD2 (5 bases each). Germline V CDR1 and CDR2: GTSNPN, SVGIG (reference sequence). This CDR3 has 15 residues. V lost 4 bases and J lost 4, with 16 bases in between. The CDR3 nucleotides are TGTGCCTGGATGAGGCTGAGGGACGGCACCGGGGAGCTGTTTTTT. Amino acids: CAWMRLRDGTGELFF. Full variable domain (rest looked up from reference TRBV30 and TRBJ2-2): SQTIHQWPATLVQPVGSPLSLECTVEGTSNPNLYWYRQAAGRGLQLLFYSVGIGQISSEVPQNLSASRPQDRQFILSSKKLLLSDSGFYLCAWMRLRDGTGELFFGEGSRLTVL.

The V call is TRBV7-9, the J call TRBJ1-2; D is unclear. Germline V gene sequence: CDR1 SEHNR, CDR2 FQNEAQ (reference sequence). The V gene lost 1 base and the J gene lost 9 bases, with 9 bases spanning the gap. This CDR3 has 12 amino acids. DNA for the CDR3: TGTGCCAGCAGCTTAGACGGAGTCAGCTACACCTTC. Its protein product is CASSLDGVSYTF.

This clone has only a few counts. Other DNA sequences in the sample encode the same CDR3. This chain connects TRBV30 to TRBJ2-7, with TRBD2 matching over 14 bases. CDR1 GTSNPN and CDR2 SVGIG come from the germline V gene (reference sequence). The CDR3 runs to 13 residues. Germline trimming cut 1 base from V and 10 bases from J; bases unmatched to any gene: 3. The CDR3 reads CAWSAGTSGRQYF. CDR3 in DNA: TGTGCCTGGAGTGCTGGGACTAGCGGGAGACAGTACTTC. Filled out from reference TRBV30 and TRBJ2-7, the complete variable domain reads SQTIHQWPATLVQPVGSPLSLECTVEGTSNPNLYWYRQAAGRGLQLLFYSVGIGQISSEVPQNLSASRPQDRQFILSSKKLLLSDSGFYLCAWSAGTSGRQYFGPGTRLTVT.

The chain joins TRBV5-4 to TRBJ2-7; 10 bases align to TRBD1. V shed 3 bases and J 5 bases; nucleotides not matched to a gene: 5. Germline assignment: CDR1 SGHNT and CDR2 YYREEE (reference sequence). The CDR3 is 14 amino acids. CDR3 loop: CASSSSTGGNEQYF. CDR3 sequence (DNA): TGTGCCAGCAGCTCATCGACAGGGGGCAACGAGCAGTACTTC.

On this clone itself: A read error may account for a junction end that differs from germline. The chain joins TRBV4-1 to TRBJ1-1, with D possibly matching TRBD1 (5 bases). Per germline, CDR1 MGHRA and CDR2 YSYEKL. The CDR3 totals 14 residues. CDR3 region: CASSLGGAHTEAFF. CDR3 nucleotides: TGTGCCAGCAGCCTCGGAGGGGCGCACACTGAAGCTTTCTTT.

The chain carries TRBV29-1 and TRBJ1-1, with TRBD1 identical over 7 bases. CDR3 length equals 12 residues. The ends lost 6 bases at V and 10 bases at J; junction bases unmatched: 11. Germline V gives CDR1 SQVTM, CDR2 ANQGSEA. The chain's CDR3 is CSVTMTGIGAFF. For the CDR3, the DNA is TGCAGCGTGACCATGACAGGGATCGGAGCTTTCTTT.

CDR3 nucleotides: TGTGCCAGCAGCTGGACTAGCGGACATGCTAGCACAGATACGCAGTATTTT. Amino acid sequence: CASSWTSGHASTDTQYF. V and J are TRBV7-9 and TRBJ2-3, with 10 bases identical to TRBD2. This CDR3 spans 17 amino acids. J gave up 0 bases and V 4 bases, and 7 bases lay outside the gene matches. Germline assignment: CDR1 SEHNR and CDR2 FQNEAQ (reference sequence).

The rearrangement links TRBV10-3 to TRBJ2-1; D gene ambiguous. The V end was cut by 11 bases, the J end by 3 bases, with 11 bases between. There are 12 residues in the CDR3. Germline V CDR1 and CDR2: ENHRY, SYGVKD. CDR3 amino acids: CAASGGYNEQFF. In DNA, the CDR3 is TGTGCCGCCTCGGGCGGCTACAATGAGCAGTTCTTC.

V is TRBV28 and J is TRBJ1-5, with D unclear. Germline CDR1 is MDHEN and CDR2 is SYDVKM. The length of the CDR3 is 12 residues. The V and J ends lost 8 bases and 4 bases respectively, with 9 bases between them. The CDR3 here is CASHGPNQPQHF. The CDR3 DNA is TGTGCCAGCCACGGTCCAAATCAGCCCCAGCATTTT.